A selection of T cell receptor beta chains follows, all from one sample in a study of somatic mutations in cytotoxic T cells in rheumatoid arthritis. Assay: immunoSEQ multiplex PCR; the TCRdb copy retains only in-frame clones and omits some. The data hold about 18,000 clones, with 73% observed a single time. Sequenced input: CD8+ T cells sorted from blood. These receptors all stem from an older woman in good health. Both conserved end residues are part of each CDR3. D genes are given only for firm matches. Clone size, where shown, is once, few, many, or a class for clones that have expanded.

TRBJ1-1 | TRBV19 | . | . | TGTGCCAGTAGTATGGGGAGAGACGGGAACACTGAAGCTTTCTTT | CASSMGRDGNTEAFF
TRBJ2-5 | TRBV6-1 | TRBD2 | . | TGTGCCAGCAGTGGGGCCAGCGGGATAGAGACCCAGTACTTC | CASSGASGIETQYF
TRBJ2-7 | TRBV6-1 | . | few | TGTGCCAGCAGCGCGAGAGGGTACGAGCAGTACTTC | CASSARGYEQYF
TRBJ2-5 | TRBV12-5 | . | . | TGTGCTAGTGGTTCCACCACAGTAGGGACCGGAGCTTGGGCCCAGTACTTC | CASGSTTVGTGAWAQYF
TRBJ2-7 | TRBV9 | TRBD2 | few | TGTGCCAGCAGCAGAGGCGGGGGTGGGTACGAGCAGTACTTC | CASSRGGGGYEQYF
TRBJ2-5 | TRBV29-1 | . | once | TGCAGCGTACGACAGGAGCAAGAGACCCAGTACTTC | CSVRQEQETQYF
TRBJ1-6 | TRBV4-2 | . | . | TGTGCCAGCAGCCAATCCGGGACGGAGTCTTCACCCCTCCACTTT | CASSQSGTESSPLHF
TRBJ2-7 | TRBV5-1 | TRBD1 | . | TGCGCCAGCAGCTGGGGGACAGGGGGCGACGAGCAGTACTTC | CASSWGTGGDEQYF
TRBJ2-3 | TRBV15 | . | . | TGTGCCACCAGCAGAGATCCGACAGGCACAGATACGCAGTATTTT | CATSRDPTGTDTQYF
TRBJ2-7 | TRBV6-5 | . | . | TGTGCCAGCAGTTGGCAGAGCTCCTACGAGCAGTACTTC | CASSWQSSYEQYF
TRBJ2-6 | TRBV9 | . | . | TGTGCCAGCAGCCCCAGGTCGGGGGGCTTTGGGGCCAACGTCCTGACTTTC | CASSPRSGGFGANVLTF
TRBJ1-2 | TRBV11-2 | TRBD1 | . | TGTGCCAGCACCGGGACAGGGAGAGGCTACACCTTC | CASTGTGRGYTF
TRBJ2-1 | TRBV5-1 | TRBD2 | . | TGCGCCAGCAGCATGGGGGGACTAGCGGGGAGGAATGAGCAGTTCTTC | CASSMGGLAGRNEQFF
TRBJ1-6 | TRBV4-1 | . | . | TGCGCCAGCAGCCAAGATGACACCTTTAGCCCCTATAATTCACCCCTCCACTTT | CASSQDDTFSPYNSPLHF
TRBJ2-3 | TRBV11-2 | TRBD2 | . | TGTGCCAGCAGCCCCGAGGGCGTAGCGGGGGGGTCTAGCACAGATACGCAGTATTTT | CASSPEGVAGGSSTDTQYF